The TCR beta chain described here comes from a study of blood T cell repertoires in COVID-19 (dated by TCRdb to the early 2020s). Background for the entire study: Samples from collaborators originated in the United States, Italy and Spain and spanned both the acute and convalescent phases of COVID-19. The repertoires were made available in a free public database intended to serve as a resource for research on the immune response to SARS-CoV-2. HLA class I and class II types, where available, came from metadata supplied by the sample provider rather than from assay-based typing. The dataset comprised deeply sampled blood TCRbeta repertoires from subjects exposed to, actively infected with, or recovered from COVID-19. Sample metadata almost always included a de-identified subject ID, COVID-19 status, age in years and sex. Samples came from the ongoing ImmuneRACE study (first 160 participants) plus 1,254 subjects from 6 global collaborators. The material from the prospective study consisted of cDNA or gDNA derived from T cells, B-cell-depleted T cells, or PBMCs. Overall study results and their limits: Clinical and demographic metadata were provided uncurated, with the amount varying by source and participant.

As regards this clone: The antigen this receptor binds is unknown. No clone much larger than this one lies a single base away; base qualities are absent.

One collaborating source in Seattle enrolled patients during active infection and followed them longitudinally through the course of disease. Each collaborating institution followed its own protocols to collect whole blood in K2EDTA tubes. For TCRbeta analysis, collaborators shipped samples in one of three forms: frozen whole blood, isolated PBMCs, or DNA extracted from either of those sample types. The immunoSEQ Assay, a bias-controlled multiplex PCR, was used to amplify TCRbeta CDR3 regions from genomic DNA. In the original analysis: The number of nucleated cells in each sample was estimated by amplification of reference gene primers within the assay. Sequence reads were collapsed and filtered to measure the absolute abundance of every unique TCRbeta CDR3 rearrangement. For each sample, productive Simpson clonality was calculated as the square root of Simpson's diversity index across productive rearrangements. TCRdb holds this immuneACCESS table with in-frame rearrangements only. Some clones are missing; in checked studies, unresolved V genes explain under half, and the rest has no known cause. V and J calls and clone size are copied from that table; D and trimming were computed from the DNA. The sample data list 270,000 or so clones, and 65% to 85% of these were observed just once. The top ten clonotypes cover 1.4% to 1.5% of the sample.

The TCR comes from a human donor with COVID-19, enrolled during active disease. The donor label of this sample is uncertain. The sample consisted of peripheral blood.

The CDR3 protein sequence reads: CASSLGPGSTEAFF. The nucleotides are TGTGCCAGCAGCTTAGGGCCGGGGTCCACTGAAGCTTTCTTT. The sequence links TRBV7-2 to TRBJ1-1; the D gene cannot be named for sure. Between the V and J ends, shortened by 1 base and 4 bases respectively, the junction contains 10 bases. Looking up the germline V gene yields CDR1 SGHTA and CDR2 FQGNSA. From the cysteine through the phenylalanine, the CDR3 covers 14 amino acids. Only CDR3 DNA remains: 42 bases, in frame from the first base.